This T cell receptor (beta chain) was profiled in a study of Graves' ophthalmopathy and Graves' hyperthyroidism. Study-level findings and limits: The model flagged ophthalmopathy progression at about 71% sensitivity and 72.22% specificity.

The sample holds many counts of this clonotype. Its antigen remains unknown. PBMCs were density-gradient isolated from approximately 10 ml fresh blood. The CDR3 runs 16 residues. CDR1 is KGHDR, CDR2 SFDVKD, per germline. Trimming cost V 3 bases and J 5 bases; bases outside gene matches: 10. RNA transcripts were the source from which TCR beta CDR3 regions were amplified. HTBI primers primed a first-round RT-PCR, and a second-round multiplex PCR followed. TCRdb reanalysed the multiplex PCR reads using MiXCR and keeps one entry per CDR3 protein. The sample carries 620,000 or so distinct CDR3 sequences, 22% recorded once.

Sequencing was carried out using peripheral blood. This clonotype originated in a young woman with stable Graves' hyperthyroidism. Some clones in this sample may be carry-over from other donors' samples. The chain has TRBV24-1 and TRBJ1-2; 8 nucleotides agree with TRBD1. The CDR3 coding sequence is TGTGCCACCAGTGATCCGAGACAGGGGACGACTTATGGCTACACCTTC. Amino acid sequence: CATSDPRQGTTYGYTF.